The present T cell receptor beta chain was sequenced within a study of blood T cell repertoires in COVID-19. Study summary: COVID-19 samples, acute and convalescent, were from the United States, Italy and Spain.

A note on this clone: Other DNA sequences of this sample code for an identical CDR3.

The authors' processing: Reference gene primer amplification gave estimated nucleated cell counts. The assay was immunoSEQ multiplex PCR, and TCRdb's table has in-frame clones only and misses some. The V and J calls and clone size were taken over from that table, and D and trimming were inferred from the DNA. The table has about 50,000 clones, about 84% seen once; the top ten hold roughly 8.8%. Trimming pared 0 bases from V and 3 bases from J, leaving 9 bases between. CDR1 is SGHRS, CDR2 YFSETQ, per germline. The CDR3 is 14 residues long. Sequencing input: peripheral blood. The clonotype comes from a man in his sixties with acute or convalescent COVID-19. The V and J genes are TRBV5-1 and TRBJ2-5, with D possibly being TRBD2 (6 bases). The CDR3 protein is CASSLDTGEETQYF. Here the CDR3 DNA reads TGCGCCAGCAGCTTGGACACGGGGGAAGAGACCCAGTACTTC.